Many counts were recorded for the clone carrying this T cell receptor (beta chain). The data were obtained in a study of T cell repertoires in cytomegalovirus infection. TCRdb recomputed calls from the reads with MiXCR, one row per CDR3 protein. The sample yields nearly 550,000 distinct CDR3 sequences, 16% seen once. Germline V gene lookup returns CDR1 SEHNR and CDR2 FQNEAQ (reference sequence). The CDR3 is 15 amino acids. After removal of 5 bases from V and 5 bases from J, the junction contained 11 bases not matched to a gene. V gene TRBV7-9 combines with J gene TRBJ1-2; 7 bases agree with TRBD1. Sequencing was performed on CD8+ T cells from PBMCs. The TCR originated in a human donor in good health (CMV status not recorded). Some clones in this sample may be carry-over from other donors' samples. The CDR3 nucleotides read TGTGCCAGCAGCCCCCCAGACAGGGATCATTATGGCTACACCTTC. It translates to CASSPPDRDHYGYTF. Using reference TRBV7-9 and TRBJ1-2 for the parts outside the CDR3, the full variable domain is DTGVSQNPRHKITKRGQNVTFRCDPISEHNRLYWYRQTLGQGPEFLTYFQNEAQLEKSRLLSDRFSAERPKGSFSTLEIQRTEQGDSAMYLCASSPPDRDHYGYTFGSGTRLTVV.